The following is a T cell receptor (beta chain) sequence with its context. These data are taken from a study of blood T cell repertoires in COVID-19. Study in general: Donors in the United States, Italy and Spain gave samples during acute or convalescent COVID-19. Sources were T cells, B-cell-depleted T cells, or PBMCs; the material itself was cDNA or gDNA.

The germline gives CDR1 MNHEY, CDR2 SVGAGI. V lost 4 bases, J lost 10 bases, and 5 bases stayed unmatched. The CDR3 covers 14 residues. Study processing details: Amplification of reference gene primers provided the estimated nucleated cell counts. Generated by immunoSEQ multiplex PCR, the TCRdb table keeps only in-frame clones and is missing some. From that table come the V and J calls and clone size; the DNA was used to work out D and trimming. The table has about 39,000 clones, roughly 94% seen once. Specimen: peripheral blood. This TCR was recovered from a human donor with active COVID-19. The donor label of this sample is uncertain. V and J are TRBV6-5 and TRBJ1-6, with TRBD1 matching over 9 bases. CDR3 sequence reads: CASSLGQGGSPLHF. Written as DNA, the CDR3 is TGTGCCAGCAGTTTGGGACAGGGAGGCTCACCCCTCCACTTT.